This T cell receptor (beta chain) originates from a study of CD8+ T cells in alopecia areata. Indicated treatment: oral pan-JAK inhibitor, 5-10 mg twice daily. About this clone: Its antigen is undetermined.

Study conclusions and caveats: TCR sharing was clearer in mice than between patients, perhaps partly owing to patient HLA diversity. It was observed that many expanded lesional clones persisted in scalp and blood during tofacitinib.

After removal of 4 bases from V and 5 bases from J, the junction contained 13 bases not matched to a gene. Per germline, CDR1 MGHRA and CDR2 YSYEKL. This CDR3 region has 18 residues. Sequencing templates came from extracted RNA that was reverse transcribed into cDNA. Repertoires were generated with immunoSEQ multiplex PCR, while TCRdb's copy carries only in-frame clones and drops some. The sample lists over 90,000 clones, around 84% occurring once. The input for sequencing was CD8+ T cells sorted from blood, taken around week 30, from a patient treated with tofacitinib. This sequence was found in a human donor with alopecia areata. The rearrangement links TRBV4-1 to TRBJ2-3, with 12 bases identical to TRBD2. The CDR3 nucleotides are TGCGCCAGCAGCCCTAGGACTAGCGGGACCCAAGGTAGAGATACGCAGTATTTT. Protein: CASSPRTSGTQGRDTQYF.